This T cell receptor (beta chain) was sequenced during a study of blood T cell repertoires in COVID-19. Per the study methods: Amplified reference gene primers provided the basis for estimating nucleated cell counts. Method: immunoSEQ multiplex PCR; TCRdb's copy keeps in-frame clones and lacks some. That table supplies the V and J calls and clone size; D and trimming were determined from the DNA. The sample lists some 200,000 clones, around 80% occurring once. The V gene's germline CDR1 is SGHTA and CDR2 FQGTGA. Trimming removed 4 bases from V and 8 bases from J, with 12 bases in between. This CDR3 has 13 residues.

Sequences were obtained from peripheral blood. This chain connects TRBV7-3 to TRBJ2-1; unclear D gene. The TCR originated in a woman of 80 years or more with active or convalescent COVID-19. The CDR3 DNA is TGTGCCAGCAGCTCAGGATTTGTCGATGAGCAGTTCTTC. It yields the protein CASSSGFVDEQFF.